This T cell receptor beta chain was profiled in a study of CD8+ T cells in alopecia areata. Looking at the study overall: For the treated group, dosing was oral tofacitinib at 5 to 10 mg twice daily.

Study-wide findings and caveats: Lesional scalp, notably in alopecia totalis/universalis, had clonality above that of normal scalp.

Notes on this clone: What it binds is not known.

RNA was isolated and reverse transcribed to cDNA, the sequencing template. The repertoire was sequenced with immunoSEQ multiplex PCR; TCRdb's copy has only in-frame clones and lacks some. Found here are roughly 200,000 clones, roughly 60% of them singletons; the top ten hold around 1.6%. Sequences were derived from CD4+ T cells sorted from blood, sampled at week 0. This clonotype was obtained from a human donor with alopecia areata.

CDR3 DNA sequence: TGTGCCAGCAGCAAAGTAGCGGGGATCCAAGAGACCCAGTACTTC. It is translated as CASSKVAGIQETQYF. The chain has TRBV13 and TRBJ2-5; TRBD2 matches at 8 bases. CDR3 size: 15 residues. With 5 bases clipped from V and 1 base from J, the junction kept 6 bases outside the gene matches. In germline, CDR1 is PRHDT, CDR2 FYEKMQ (reference sequence).